Below are 21 T cell receptor beta chains sequenced from a single sample in a study of blood T cell repertoires in COVID-19. The method was immunoSEQ multiplex PCR; TCRdb's version includes in-frame clones alone and lacks a portion of them. The sample has approximately 150,000 clones; about 74% are singletons. Material: peripheral blood. Source of these receptors: a man between 45 and 60 years old with acute or convalescent COVID-19.

The V call is TRBV19, the J call TRBJ2-3; TRBD1 might be the D (6 bases). Germline V gives CDR1 LNHDA, CDR2 SQIVND (reference sequence). The V gene lost 6 bases and the J gene lost 5 bases, with 15 bases spanning the gap. The CDR3 extends over 14 amino acids. The CDR3 DNA follows: TGTGCCAGTAGCGACAGGCCCGGATTAGATACGCAGTATTTT. It specifies CASSDRPGLDTQYF.

This chain joins TRBV7-8 and TRBJ2-5; TRBD2 matches 9 bases. This CDR3 region has 20 residues. CDR1 and CDR2 from the germline V gene are SGHVS and FQNEAQ. Trimming cost V 0 bases and J 4 bases; bases outside gene matches: 18. In DNA form, the CDR3 reads TGTGCCAGCAGCTTAGCGAGGGGGCTCTTCGGTAGCGGGGGAGCAGAGACCCAGTACTTC. Translating it yields CASSLARGLFGSGGAETQYF.

The chain has TRBV12-3 or TRBV12-4 and TRBJ1-1, with 7 bases aligning to TRBD1. The CDR3 loop spans 13 amino acids. The J segment lost 1 base and the V segment lost 5 bases, leaving 1 base of the junction unmatched. CDR3 bases: TGTGCCAGCAGTCGACAGGGGAACACTGAAGCTTTCTTT. Its protein product is CASSRQGNTEAFF.

V and J are TRBV10-2 and TRBJ1-1, with D possibly being TRBD1 (5 bases). Germline V gene lookup returns CDR1 WSHSY and CDR2 SAAADI. With 5 bases removed from V and 0 bases from J, the gap between germline ends came to 10 bases. CDR3 length equals 14 residues. The CDR3 DNA follows: TGCGCCAGCAGTCAGCAGGGAATGAACACTGAAGCTTTCTTT. It specifies CASSQQGMNTEAFF.

J is TRBJ2-5 and V is TRBV7-9; TRBD1 is a possible D gene (6 bases). The germline gives CDR1 SEHNR, CDR2 FQNEAQ (reference sequence). The V gene lost 6 bases and the J gene lost 2 bases, with 16 bases spanning the gap. CDR3 length: 15 residues. CDR3 loop: CASSPPGHLQETQYF. The CDR3 region has the DNA TGTGCCAGCAGTCCCCCGGGACATCTTCAAGAGACCCAGTACTTC.

This clone occurred a few times. This chain connects TRBV3-1 (or the pseudogene TRBV3-2) to TRBJ2-1; 8 nucleotides agree with TRBD1. The junction had 6 bases not matched to a gene; V was cut back by 2 bases and J by 6 bases. The germline V gene has CDR1 LGHDT and CDR2 YNNKEL (reference sequence). This CDR3 is built from 15 residues. This CDR3 is CASSQSDRVVNEQFF. CDR3 nucleotide sequence: TGTGCCAGCAGCCAATCGGACAGGGTGGTCAATGAGCAGTTCTTC.

This chain links TRBV7-8 with TRBJ1-6; TRBD1 might be the D (6 bases). V was clipped by 6 bases and J by 9 bases, with 15 bases between them. CDR1 and CDR2 from the germline V gene are SGHVS and FQNEAQ. The CDR3 consists of 14 residues. DNA for the CDR3: TGTGCCAGCAGTACAGGGAACGTCGGTTCACCCCTCCACTTT. It encodes CASSTGNVGSPLHF.

The V call is TRBV5-1, the J call TRBJ2-1; maybe TRBD2 (6 bases). Per germline, CDR1 SGHRS and CDR2 YFSETQ. The CDR3 has 16 amino acids. V lost 2 bases and J lost 5, with 17 bases in between. CDR3 in DNA: TGCGCCAGCAGCTTACTAGGAGGGGCCCCCCACAATGAGCAGTTCTTC. This translates into CASSLLGGAPHNEQFF.

The V gene is TRBV24-1, the J gene TRBJ1-2; D is undetermined. From germline, CDR1 is KGHDR and CDR2 SFDVKD. The V and J ends lost 3 bases and 2 bases respectively, with 9 bases between them. CDR3 length equals 14 residues. The CDR3 spells CATSDANSNYGYTF. CDR3 bases: TGTGCCACCAGTGATGCAAACAGCAACTATGGCTACACCTTC.

This clone turned up a few times. This rearrangement joins TRBV3-1 (or the pseudogene TRBV3-2) to TRBJ1-1, with TRBD1 as a possible D gene (6 bases). CDR1 is LGHDT and CDR2 is YNNKEL in the germline V gene (reference sequence). CDR3 length equals 14 residues. Trimming took off 7 bases at V and 0 bases at J, with 12 bases between the two ends. The CDR3 nucleotides are TGTGCCAGCAACCTCGGACAGATGAACACTGAAGCTTTCTTT. It specifies CASNLGQMNTEAFF.

This sequence joins TRBV4-2 and TRBJ2-3; 10 bases agree with TRBD1. V was clipped by 0 bases and J by 5 bases; unmatched bases: 5. Germline-derived CDR1 and CDR2 are LGHNA and YNFKEQ. The CDR3 totals 16 residues. CDR3: CASSQDRQGAGDTQYF. The CDR3 DNA reads TGTGCCAGCAGCCAAGATCGACAGGGGGCTGGAGATACGCAGTATTTT.

This chain links TRBV29-1 with TRBJ1-1; possible D gene TRBD1, 5 bases. V lost 3 bases and J 4 bases, leaving 12 bases between the germline ends. Germline CDR1 reads SQVTM; CDR2 reads ANQGSEA. The CDR3 is made up of 13 amino acids. DNA of the CDR3: TGCAGCGTTGAGGCAGGGCTCTTCACTGAAGCTTTCTTT. It is translated as CSVEAGLFTEAFF.

The chain joins TRBV9 to TRBJ1-1; 7 nucleotides align to TRBD1. The CDR3 runs to 14 residues. CDR1 and CDR2 (germline): SGDLS, YYNGEE. V trimming: 7 bases; J trimming: 4 bases; junction bases outside the gene matches: 10. The CDR3 DNA reads TGTGCCAGCTCGCCTACCGGGACAGTCACTGAAGCTTTCTTT. This gives the protein CASSPTGTVTEAFF.

The rearrangement uses TRBV5-1 and TRBJ1-6; TRBD1 matches 8 bases. This CDR3 spans 15 amino acids. V gave up 4 bases and J gave up 9 bases; unmatched junction bases: 9. Germline V lookup: CDR1 SGHRS, CDR2 YFSETQ. CDR3 sequence (DNA): TGCGCCAGCAGCATCGGACAGGGAAGTGGTTCACCCCTCCACTTT. Amino acids: CASSIGQGSGSPLHF.

This sequence joins TRBV6-1 and TRBJ1-6; no firm D call. V lost 0 bases to trimming and J lost 0 bases, with 6 bases between them. The V gene's germline CDR1 is MNHNS and CDR2 SASEGT. The CDR3 is made up of 16 amino acids. The CDR3 coding sequence is TGTGCCAGCAGTGAAGCTCGGAGCTCCTATAATTCACCCCTCCACTTT. It codes for CASSEARSSYNSPLHF.

V usage is TRBV28 and J usage is TRBJ1-1; no definite D call. Germline V gene data show CDR1 as MDHEN and CDR2 as SYDVKM. Trimming took off 10 bases at V and 1 base at J, with 4 bases between the two ends. This CDR3 is 10 amino acids long. The CDR3 loop reads CATGNTEAFF. The CDR3 region has the DNA TGTGCCACAGGGAACACTGAAGCTTTCTTT.

This clone was counted a few times. The rearrangement joins TRBV5-4 to TRBJ1-1; D is uncertain. The V and J ends lost 0 bases and 11 bases respectively, with 11 bases between them. This CDR3 is built from 12 residues. Germline CDR1 reads SGHNT; CDR2 reads YYREEE (reference sequence). The CDR3 protein is CASSLAGYRAFF. The CDR3 nucleotides are TGTGCCAGCAGCTTGGCGGGGTATAGGGCTTTCTTT.

The chain employs TRBV13 and TRBJ2-1; 8 bases fit TRBD2. V lost 3 bases and J lost 9; bases outside the gene matches: 1. CDR1 and CDR2 from the germline V gene are PRHDT and FYEKMQ (reference sequence). The CDR3 loop spans 12 amino acids. The CDR3 region is CASSFGGAEQFF. CDR3 sequence (DNA): TGTGCCAGCAGCTTCGGGGGGGCTGAGCAGTTCTTC.

This chain joins TRBV14 and TRBJ1-1; 7 nucleotides match TRBD1. Germline V gives CDR1 SGHDN, CDR2 FVKESK. Trimming took 3 bases from V and 4 from J; bases not matched to a gene: 5. The CDR3 runs to 14 residues. Here the CDR3 DNA reads TGTGCCAGCAGCCAGACAGGGCTGGGCACTGAAGCTTTCTTT. Protein: CASSQTGLGTEAFF.

This clone is termed medium-sized. The chain links TRBV3-1 (or the pseudogene TRBV3-2) to TRBJ2-2, with TRBD1 matching 7 bases. The CDR3 consists of 15 residues. Germline CDR1 LGHDT, CDR2 YNNKEL (reference sequence). V lost 4 bases, J lost 8 bases, and 10 bases stayed unmatched. In DNA, the CDR3 is TGTGCCAGCAGCCTAGGGACAGCCGGGTCGGGGGAGCTGTTTTTT. It encodes CASSLGTAGSGELFF.

This clone showed up just once. The chain joins TRBV30 to TRBJ1-1; 8 positions agree with TRBD1. Germline loops: CDR1 GTSNPN, CDR2 SVGIG (reference sequence). J gave up 4 bases and V 3 bases, and 4 bases lay outside the gene matches. The CDR3 is 13 residues long. CDR3 DNA: TGTGCCTGGAGCAGGGGGCGCGGCACTGAAGCTTTCTTT. Its translation is CAWSRGRGTEAFF.